These T cell receptor beta chains were read from a single sample in a study of cytomegalovirus exposure and HLA in healthy donors. The assay was immunoSEQ multiplex PCR, and TCRdb's table has in-frame clones only and misses some. Of 63,000 or so clones listed, about four fifths are singletons. Specimen: PBMCs. The receptors were sampled from a woman in her twenties or thirties in good health and CMV-seronegative. Both conserved end residues are part of each CDR3. The D gene is left open where the match is weak. The size field is filled for only some rows; it gives once, few, many or a size class.

j_call: TRBJ2-5
d_call: .
clone_size: .
v_call: TRBV30
cdr3_nt: TGTGCCTGGAGTGTAACAGGGATACCTGGGGAGACCCAGTACTTC
cdr3_aa: CAWSVTGIPGETQYF

j_call: TRBJ2-1
d_call: .
clone_size: .
v_call: TRBV6-5
cdr3_nt: TGTGCCAGCAGTCGATTGGTTGTGGGCGGGAATGAGCAGTTCTTC
cdr3_aa: CASSRLVVGGNEQFF

j_call: TRBJ1-4
d_call: .
clone_size: .
v_call: TRBV9
cdr3_nt: TGTGCCAGCAGCCCTAGAGCAGGGGAGGGTGAAAAACTGTTTTTT
cdr3_aa: CASSPRAGEGEKLFF

j_call: TRBJ1-2
d_call: .
clone_size: .
v_call: TRBV4-3
cdr3_nt: TGCGCCAGCAGCCAAGATCCCAGGGATCCCTATGGCTACACCTTC
cdr3_aa: CASSQDPRDPYGYTF

j_call: TRBJ2-1
d_call: .
clone_size: .
v_call: TRBV30
cdr3_nt: TGTGCCTGGATATTGTTCTATGAGCAGTTCTTC
cdr3_aa: CAWILFYEQFF

j_call: TRBJ1-5
d_call: .
clone_size: .
v_call: TRBV6-5
cdr3_nt: TGTGCCAGCAGTTATCGCAGGGTTTATAGCAATCAGCCCCAGCATTTT
cdr3_aa: CASSYRRVYSNQPQHF

j_call: TRBJ2-1
d_call: .
clone_size: .
v_call: TRBV7-7
cdr3_nt: TGTGCCAGCAGTCAAGGACATGGCGGCGAGCAGTTCTTC
cdr3_aa: CASSQGHGGEQFF

j_call: TRBJ2-7
d_call: TRBD1
clone_size: once
v_call: TRBV7-9
cdr3_nt: TGTGCCAGCAGCCCCCCCGGACAGGGGCCCCCCTACGAGCAGTACTTC
cdr3_aa: CASSPPGQGPPYEQYF

j_call: TRBJ2-1
d_call: TRBD2
clone_size: .
v_call: TRBV4-3
cdr3_nt: TGCGCCAGCAGCCAAGAGGGACTAGCGGGAGCGAATGAGCAGTTCTTC
cdr3_aa: CASSQEGLAGANEQFF

j_call: TRBJ2-2
d_call: TRBD1
clone_size: .
v_call: TRBV5-1
cdr3_nt: TGCGCCAGCAGCCCTGGGACAGCCTCCATGGGTCCCGGGGAGCTGTTTTTT
cdr3_aa: CASSPGTASMGPGELFF

j_call: TRBJ2-7
d_call: .
clone_size: .
v_call: TRBV30
cdr3_nt: TGTGCCTGGAGTGTACTGTCGTCCGGGTCCTCCTACGAGCAGTACTTC
cdr3_aa: CAWSVLSSGSSYEQYF